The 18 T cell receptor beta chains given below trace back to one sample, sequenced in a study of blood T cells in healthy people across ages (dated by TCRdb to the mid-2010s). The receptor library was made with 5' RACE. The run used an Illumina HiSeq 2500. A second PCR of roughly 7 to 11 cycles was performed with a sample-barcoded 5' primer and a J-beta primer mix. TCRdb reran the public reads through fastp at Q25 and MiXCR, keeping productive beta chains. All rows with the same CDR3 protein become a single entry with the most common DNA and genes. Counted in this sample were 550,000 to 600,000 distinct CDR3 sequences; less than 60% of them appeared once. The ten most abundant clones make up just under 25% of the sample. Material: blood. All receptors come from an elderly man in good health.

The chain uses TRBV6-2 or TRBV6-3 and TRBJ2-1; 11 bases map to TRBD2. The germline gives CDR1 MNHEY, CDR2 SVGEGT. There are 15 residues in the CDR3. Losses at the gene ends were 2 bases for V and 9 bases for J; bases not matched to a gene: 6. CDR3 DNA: TGTGCCAGCAGTTACACAAGACTAGCGGGAAGTGAGCAGTTCTTC. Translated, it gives CASSYTRLAGSEQFF.

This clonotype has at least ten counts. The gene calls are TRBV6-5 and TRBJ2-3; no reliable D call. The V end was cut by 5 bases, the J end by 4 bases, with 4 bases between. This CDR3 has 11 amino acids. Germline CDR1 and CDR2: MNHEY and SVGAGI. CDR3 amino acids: CASSGADTQYF. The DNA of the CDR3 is TGTGCCAGCAGTGGGGCAGATACGCAGTATTTT.

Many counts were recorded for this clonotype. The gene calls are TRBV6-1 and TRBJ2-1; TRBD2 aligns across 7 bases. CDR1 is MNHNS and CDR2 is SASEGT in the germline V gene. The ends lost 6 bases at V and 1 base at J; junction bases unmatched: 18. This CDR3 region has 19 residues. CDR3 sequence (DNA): TGTGCCAGCAGCGACGATCGCGGGAGCCCCCGAAAGTCCTACAATGAGCAGTTCTTC. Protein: CASSDDRGSPRKSYNEQFF.

The CDR3, as DNA: TGTGCCAGCAGGGGCTCGACAGGGAACACTGAAGCTTTCTTT. Translated: CASRGSTGNTEAFF. The chain combines TRBV6-6 with TRBJ1-1; D possibly corresponds to TRBD1 (6 bases). V lost 6 bases, J lost 1 base, and 12 bases lay in between. Germline assignment: CDR1 MNHNY and CDR2 SVGAGI (reference sequence). The CDR3 is made up of 14 amino acids.

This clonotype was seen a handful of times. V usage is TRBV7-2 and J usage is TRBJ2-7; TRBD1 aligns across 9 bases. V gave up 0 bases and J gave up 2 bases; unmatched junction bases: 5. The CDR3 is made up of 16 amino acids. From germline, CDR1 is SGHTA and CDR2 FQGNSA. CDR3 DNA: TGTGCCAGCAGCTTAGCGCGGAACAGGGGGCCCTACGAGCAGTACTTC. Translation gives CASSLARNRGPYEQYF.

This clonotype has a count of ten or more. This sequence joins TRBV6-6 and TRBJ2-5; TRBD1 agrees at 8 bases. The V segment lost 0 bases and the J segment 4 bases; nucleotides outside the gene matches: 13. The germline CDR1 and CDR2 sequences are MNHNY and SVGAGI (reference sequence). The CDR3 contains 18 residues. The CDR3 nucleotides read TGTGCCAGCAGTTACTCAGGCAGAGGCAGGGGGCAGGGAGAGACCCAGTACTTC. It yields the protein CASSYSGRGRGQGETQYF.

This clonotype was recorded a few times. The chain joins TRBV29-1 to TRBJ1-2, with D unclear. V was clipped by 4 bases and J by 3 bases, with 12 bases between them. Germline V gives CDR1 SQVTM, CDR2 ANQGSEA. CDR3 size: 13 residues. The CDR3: CSVGPDLDYGYTF. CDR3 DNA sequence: TGCAGCGTTGGCCCGGACCTGGACTATGGCTACACCTTC.

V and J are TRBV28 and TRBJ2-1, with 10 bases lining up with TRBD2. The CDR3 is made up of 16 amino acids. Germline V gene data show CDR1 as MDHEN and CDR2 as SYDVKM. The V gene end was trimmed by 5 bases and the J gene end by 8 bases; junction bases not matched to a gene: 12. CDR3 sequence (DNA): TGTGCCAGCAGTCCCCCAGATAGCGGGAGGAAGGATGAGCAGTTCTTC. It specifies CASSPPDSGRKDEQFF.

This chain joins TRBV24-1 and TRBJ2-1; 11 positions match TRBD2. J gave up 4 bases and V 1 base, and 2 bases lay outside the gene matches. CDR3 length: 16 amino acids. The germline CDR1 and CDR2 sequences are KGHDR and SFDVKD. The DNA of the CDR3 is TGTGCCACCAGTGATTTAGGGACTAGCGGATACAATGAGCAGTTCTTC. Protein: CATSDLGTSGYNEQFF.

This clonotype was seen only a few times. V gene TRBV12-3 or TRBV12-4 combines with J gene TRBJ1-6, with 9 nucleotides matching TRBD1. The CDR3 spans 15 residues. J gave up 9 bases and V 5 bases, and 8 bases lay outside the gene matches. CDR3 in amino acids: CASSLGQGVSSPLHF. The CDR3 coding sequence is TGTGCCAGCAGTCTGGGACAGGGAGTATCTTCACCCCTCCACTTT.

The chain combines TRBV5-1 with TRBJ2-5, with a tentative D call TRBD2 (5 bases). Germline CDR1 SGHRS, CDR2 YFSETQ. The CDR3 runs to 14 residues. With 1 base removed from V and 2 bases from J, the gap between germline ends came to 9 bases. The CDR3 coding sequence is TGCGCCAGCAGCTTGTACAGAGGGCAAGAGACCCAGTACTTC. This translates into CASSLYRGQETQYF. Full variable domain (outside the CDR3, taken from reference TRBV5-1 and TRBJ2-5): KAGVTQTPRYLIKTRGQQVTLSCSPISGHRSVSWYQQTPGQGLQFLFEYFSETQRNKGNFPGRFSGRQFSNSRSEMNVSTLELGDSALYLCASSLYRGQETQYFGPGTRLLVL.

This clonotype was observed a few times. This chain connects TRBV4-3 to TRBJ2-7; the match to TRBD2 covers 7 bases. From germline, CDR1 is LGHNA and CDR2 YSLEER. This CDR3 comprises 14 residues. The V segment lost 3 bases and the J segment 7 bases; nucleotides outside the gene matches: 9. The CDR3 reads CASSQTAGVGEQYF. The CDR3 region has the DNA TGCGCCAGCAGCCAGACTGCGGGAGTGGGGGAGCAGTACTTC.

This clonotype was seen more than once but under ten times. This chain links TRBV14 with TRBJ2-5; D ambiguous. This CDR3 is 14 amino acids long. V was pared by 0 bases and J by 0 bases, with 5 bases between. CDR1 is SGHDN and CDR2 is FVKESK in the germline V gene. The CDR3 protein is CASSQDYNQETQYF. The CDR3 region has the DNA TGTGCCAGCAGCCAAGACTATAACCAAGAGACCCAGTACTTC.

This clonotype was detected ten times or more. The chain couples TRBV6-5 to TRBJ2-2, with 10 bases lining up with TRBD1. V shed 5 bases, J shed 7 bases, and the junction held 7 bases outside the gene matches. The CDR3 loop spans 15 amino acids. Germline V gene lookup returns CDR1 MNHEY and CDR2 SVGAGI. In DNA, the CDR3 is TGTGCCAGCAGTCAGGGACAGGGGACCCTCGGGGAGCTGTTTTTT. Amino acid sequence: CASSQGQGTLGELFF.

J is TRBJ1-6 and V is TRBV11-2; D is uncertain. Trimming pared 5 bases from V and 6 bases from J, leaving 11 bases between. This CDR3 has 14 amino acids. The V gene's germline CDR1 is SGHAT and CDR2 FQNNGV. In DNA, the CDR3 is TGTGCCAGCAGCCGACTGACTTTTAATTCACCCCTCCACTTT. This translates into CASSRLTFNSPLHF.

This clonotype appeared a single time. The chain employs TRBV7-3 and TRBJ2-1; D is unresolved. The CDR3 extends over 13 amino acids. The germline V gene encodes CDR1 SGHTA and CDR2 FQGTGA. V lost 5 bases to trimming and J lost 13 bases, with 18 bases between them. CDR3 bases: TGTGCCAGCAGCCGAAGCCGGACGGAGACCCAGTTCTTC. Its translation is CASSRSRTETQFF.

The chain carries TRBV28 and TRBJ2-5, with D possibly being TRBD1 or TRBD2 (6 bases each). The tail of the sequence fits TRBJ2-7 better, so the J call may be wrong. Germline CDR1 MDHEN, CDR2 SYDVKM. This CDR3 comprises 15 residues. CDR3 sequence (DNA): TGTGCCAGCAGTTTCTCTACGGGGGCGTCTAACGAGCAGTACTTC. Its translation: CASSFSTGASNEQYF.

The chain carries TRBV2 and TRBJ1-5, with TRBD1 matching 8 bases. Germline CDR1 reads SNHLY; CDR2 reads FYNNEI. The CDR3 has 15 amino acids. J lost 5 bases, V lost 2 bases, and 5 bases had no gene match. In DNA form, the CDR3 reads TGTGCCAGCAGTGAACAGGTGACAGGGGATCAGCCCCAGCATTTT. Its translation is CASSEQVTGDQPQHF.